This TCR beta chain was identified during a study of blood T cells in healthy people across ages (dated by TCRdb to 2014 to 2015). Context from the whole study: Template switching captured roughly one uniquely barcoded TCR beta cDNA molecule per two T cells in model experiments. To track age-related changes in TCR beta repertoire diversity, the study relied on deep sequencing normalized with unique cDNA molecular identifiers. Four age groups were formed from the donors: young (average 16 years), middle-aged (approximately 40), aged (approximately 60) and long-lived (around 82). Using the same blood draw, the study looked at two additional independent replicas of 1 million unique cDNA reads for two donors, one aged 18 to 30 and the other aged 80 or older.

Overall study outcomes, separate from this receptor: The CMV infection status of donors was not known, potentially confounding age-related changes in expanded clonotypes. Since profiling was done on bulk unsorted PBMCs, naive and antigen-experienced compartments could not be conclusively compared. Estimates of total diversity based on one million sequenced T cells were regarded as lower bounds and as underestimates. Compared with the aged group, the long-lived group had more naive CD4+ T cells, fewer expanded clones and increased TCR diversity, suggesting age selection. Observed TCR beta diversity per million T cells fell roughly linearly with age, and a significant reduction was already apparent by age about 38. A strong correlation was found between observed TCR beta diversity and the percentage of naive T cells measured by flow cytometry.

The junction carries 17 bases between V and J, which are trimmed by 6 bases and 6 bases respectively. The CDR3 starts with the cysteine, ends with the phenylalanine, and has 15 residues. Here the CDR3 DNA is all that survives: 45 bases in frame from base 1. The germline V gene (reference sequence) supplies CDR1 MNHEY and CDR2 SMNVEV. Library generation was performed with 5' RACE. Sequencing relied on an Illumina HiSeq 2500. A second roughly 6 to 12 cycle PCR used a sample-barcoded 5' primer and a J-beta primer mix. Each TCR beta cDNA molecule received a unique molecular identifier from a template-switch 5' adaptor carrying 12 random nucleotides. At least 2.5 million CDR3-containing paired-end reads were obtained from each sample. First-strand cDNA synthesis was performed from all RNA using the Mint cDNA synthesis kit, with priming by a TRBC-specific oligonucleotide. All cDNA was treated with uracil-DNA glycosylase and then went through a first 18-cycle PCR with the universal primers M1SS and BC2_uni_R. From the authors' description of their analysis: For normalization, 1 million high-quality reads were randomly selected from each sample, with every read carrying a distinct molecular identifier. Reads with shared molecular identifiers were discarded instead of being binned into consensus sequences. CDR3 identification, clonotype clustering and error correction used MiTCR with a Q25 quality threshold and the strictest error-elimination algorithm. A nonparametric unseen species model with Euler transformation was used to estimate lower-bound total TCR beta diversity. Starting from the raw public reads, TCRdb applied fastp trimming at Q25, assembled clones with MiXCR and retained in-frame beta chains. Every CDR3 protein is listed once, alongside the most common genes and DNA of its rows. The V and J calls were not made by the authors but by TCRdb's processing. This sample holds around 1,000,000 distinct CDR3 sequences; under 30% were observed only once. Less than 0.75% of the sample is in the top ten clones.

Systemically healthy Caucasian individuals from Russia, 35 to 50 in total and aged roughly 6 to 95 years, were included as donors. Roughly 9.5 milliliters of peripheral blood were drawn from each donor into EDTA-treated Vacutainer tubes. Ficoll-Paque density-gradient centrifugation was used to isolate PBMCs, with at least 6.5 million per sample. Total RNA, at least 6 micrograms per sample, was extracted from PBMCs with Trizol reagent. The percentages of naive CD45RAhigh/CD27high T cells were determined by flow cytometry on a PBMC aliquot from every donor. Comment on this clonotype: Its antigen remains unidentified. It has no much larger one-base neighbor in the sample; base qualities were not kept.

This sample also belongs to another study, concerning T cells of mothers and their children. That second report states: Nine systemically healthy Caucasian individuals served as donors, namely three mothers together with their six children. cDNA synthesis used all of the extracted RNA, with 1.5 ug of RNA in each 15 ul reaction. In the second PCR, sample barcodes and 2-4 random nucleotides were introduced via the M1S primer. Over 8 million TCR beta CDR3 reads were obtained for each mother, and 2.5 million to 3 million reads were obtained for each child. Thymic selection shapes the output of TCR recombination in a similar way in related and unrelated pairs, and inherited differences have a minor effect. Related mother-child pairs always showed normalized repertoire overlap that was slightly higher than in unrelated mother-child pairs, though the difference was never significant. No persistent microchimeric T cell clones were found, with a detection sensitivity of approximately 95 clones per million clonotypes. Deep NGS was used in the study to compare the TCR beta repertoires of mothers and children and to look for features that separate related mother-child pairs from unrelated individuals. On average, the children were 11 +/- 4 years old, while the mothers were approximately 41 +/- 4 years old. After adapter ligation was performed with NEBNext reagents, the libraries were sequenced on an Illumina HiSeq 2000 with 100+100 nt paired-end reads. To prevent cross-contamination, the mother and child libraries were prepared a month apart and were sequenced in separate runs. Between roughly 450,000 and 2,000,000 distinct TCR beta clonotypes were identified per donor. Naive TCR beta clonotypes were estimated from low-frequency clonotypes matched to each donor's FACS-determined naive share, without sorting.

The TCR was taken from a girl aged 2-10 years in good health. Recombination connected TRBV27 to TRBJ1-4, with the D gene not clear enough to name. The source material was blood. The CDR3 in this case is CASSHGPPLDEKLFF. The nucleotides read TGTGCCAGCAGCCATGGCCCCCCCTTAGATGAAAAACTGTTTTTT.